Listed below are T cell receptor beta chains from one sample, sequenced in a study of technical replicates of blood from several donors. This table comes from immunoSEQ multiplex PCR, and its TCRdb copy is limited to in-frame clones, with some not included. The sample yields approximately 99,000 clones, roughly 96% seen once. The sequencing sample was made of T cells isolated from PBMCs. The receptors come from a human donor in good health. Each CDR3 is given with its conserved first and last residue. Size is stated for part of the rows, as once, few or many counts, or as a class when the clone is expanded.

V: TRBV9; J: TRBJ2-7; size: NA; CDR3: CASSPVPGQGTYEQYF
V: TRBV7-8; J: TRBJ1-5; size: NA; CDR3: CASSFPGNQPQHF
V: TRBV28; J: TRBJ1-5; size: NA; CDR3: CASRQGGYSNQPQHF
V: TRBV6-1; J: TRBJ2-7; size: once; CDR3: CASSGDSPQQYF
V: TRBV7-8; J: TRBJ2-3; size: NA; CDR3: CASSGPGLSSTDTQYF
V: TRBV5-5; J: TRBJ1-1; size: NA; CDR3: CASSFTGNTEAFF
V: TRBV6-5; J: TRBJ2-2; size: NA; CDR3: CASSYPREGTGELFF
V: TRBV19; J: TRBJ1-1; size: NA; CDR3: CASSIGQTTEAFF
V: TRBV7-3; J: TRBJ1-1; size: NA; CDR3: CASSLDQNTEAFF
V: TRBV28; J: TRBJ2-7; size: once; CDR3: CASRGVGMTGYKTSYEQYF
V: TRBV18; J: TRBJ1-1; size: NA; CDR3: CASSATGPHTEAFF
V: TRBV19; J: TRBJ2-3; size: NA; CDR3: CASSIDHSDTQYF
V: TRBV7-2; J: TRBJ2-7; size: NA; CDR3: CASGLAGASYEQYF
V: TRBV7-6; J: TRBJ1-1; size: once; CDR3: CASSPERTGRTEAFF
V: TRBV5-1; J: TRBJ2-1; size: NA; CDR3: CASSWGLAGGQMVNNEQFF
V: TRBV6-6; J: TRBJ1-1; size: NA; CDR3: CASSYTVEVETEAFF
V: TRBV4-2; J: TRBJ1-1; size: NA; CDR3: CASSTPGQGLEAFF
V: TRBV5-4; J: TRBJ2-7; size: NA; CDR3: CASSLASREDVPEQYF
V: TRBV2; J: TRBJ1-5; size: NA; CDR3: CASSGTGKTQPQHF
V: TRBV27; J: TRBJ1-1; size: NA; CDR3: CASSLGAGQGMGYTEAFF
V: TRBV5-1; J: TRBJ1-1; size: NA; CDR3: CASRGRGLDDTEAFF
V: TRBV11-3; J: TRBJ1-4; size: NA; CDR3: CASSQGGAVEKLFF
V: TRBV6-6; J: TRBJ2-2; size: NA; CDR3: CASSPAGELFF
V: TRBV18; J: TRBJ1-1; size: NA; CDR3: CASSPGQGWITEAFF